This T cell receptor beta chain was recovered during a study of blood T cell repertoires in COVID-19. At the level of the study: Samples representing acute and convalescent COVID-19 were sourced from the United States, Italy and Spain. T cells, B-cell-depleted T cells, or PBMCs provided the cDNA or gDNA that served as material.

The J segment lost 4 bases and the V segment lost 6 bases, leaving 3 bases of the junction unmatched. The CDR3 has 13 amino acids. Germline V gene lookup returns CDR1 LNHDA and CDR2 SQIVND (reference sequence). The Seattle site enrolled patients during active infection and followed them longitudinally. In the original workflow: Nucleated cell number was recorded as an estimate derived from reference gene primer amplification. Sequenced by immunoSEQ multiplex PCR; TCRdb stores in-frame clones only, minus some. For V, J and clone size, that table is used; D and trimming come from the DNA. The sample lists about 240,000 clones; roughly four fifths were seen once.

The sequence was obtained from a woman of 80 years or more with COVID-19, enrolled during active disease. The chain carries TRBV19 and TRBJ1-5; 7 bases match TRBD1. What was sequenced was peripheral blood. CDR3 nucleotide sequence: TGTGCCAGTAGCCGGGACAGTAATCAGCCCCAGCATTTT. Protein sequence: CASSRDSNQPQHF.